These T cell receptor beta chains were read from a single sample in a study of Graves' ophthalmopathy and Graves' hyperthyroidism. TCRdb processed the multiplex PCR reads anew with MiXCR; each CDR3 protein has one entry. This sample carries 200,000 to 250,000 distinct CDR3 sequences, roughly 21% of them seen once, and the ten largest clones take roughly 42%. What was sequenced was peripheral blood. The receptors were gathered from a woman between 45 and 65 years old with Graves' ophthalmopathy. The CDR3 runs from the conserved cysteine through the conserved F or W. Fields, in order: J gene, D gene, clone size, V gene, CDR3 DNA, CDR3 protein. A D gene is named only where the DNA matches it firmly. Only some rows state a clone size, as once, few, many or a class for expanded clones.

J: TRBJ1-1; D: -; size: many; V: TRBV12-3/TRBV12-4; DNA: TGTGCCAGCAGTTTGGGGATGAACACTGAAGCTTTCTTT; CDR3: CASSLGMNTEAFF
J: TRBJ2-4; D: TRBD2; size: few; V: TRBV9; DNA: TGTGCCAGCAGCGTTACTAGCGGAAACATTCAGTACTTC; CDR3: CASSVTSGNIQYF
J: TRBJ2-6; D: -; size: -; V: TRBV6-1; DNA: TGTGCCATCAGAGACCCAGGGGCCAACGTCCTGACTTTC; CDR3: CAIRDPGANVLTF
J: TRBJ2-1; D: -; size: many; V: TRBV20-1; DNA: TGCAGTGCTAAAAGGGATGAGCAGTTCTTC; CDR3: CSAKRDEQFF
J: TRBJ2-5; D: -; size: many; V: TRBV19; DNA: TGTGCCAGTTCGCGATCAGAAAAAGAGACCCAGTACTTC; CDR3: CASSRSEKETQYF
J: TRBJ1-5; D: -; size: -; V: TRBV28; DNA: TGTGCCAGCAGCATTGACTGGAACGGCAATCAGCCCCAGCATTTT; CDR3: CASSIDWNGNQPQHF
J: TRBJ2-2; D: -; size: many; V: TRBV7-9; DNA: TGTGCCAGCAGCGTGGTGCCAGTCGGGGAGCTGTTTTTT; CDR3: CASSVVPVGELFF
J: TRBJ1-1; D: TRBD1; size: many; V: TRBV4-2; DNA: TGTGCCAGCAGCCAAGATCGGTTCAGGGGGTCGAACACTGAAGCTTTCTTT; CDR3: CASSQDRFRGSNTEAFF
J: TRBJ2-2; D: -; size: many; V: TRBV18; DNA: TGTGCCAGCTGCCGGGACAACCATGGAGGGGAGCTGTTTTTT; CDR3: CASCRDNHGGELFF
J: TRBJ2-7; D: -; size: -; V: TRBV6-2/TRBV6-3; DNA: TGTGCCAGCAGACACTCGGGGCAAGACGGCTGGTACGAGCAGTACTTC; CDR3: CASRHSGQDGWYEQYF
J: TRBJ1-1; D: -; size: -; V: TRBV9; DNA: TGTGCCAGCAGCGTAAGGGGGGAGAACACTGAAGCTTTCTTT; CDR3: CASSVRGENTEAFF
J: TRBJ2-7; D: TRBD2; size: many; V: TRBV6-1; DNA: TGTGCCAGCAAGAGAAGCGGGATCTTAGACGAGCAGTACTTC; CDR3: CASKRSGILDEQYF
J: TRBJ1-1; D: TRBD1; size: few; V: TRBV6-1; DNA: TGTGCCAGCAGGGACAGGGGGCGAGGGGGCACTGAAGCTTTCTTT; CDR3: CASRDRGRGGTEAFF
J: TRBJ1-1; D: TRBD1; size: many; V: TRBV24-1; DNA: TGTGCCACCAGTGACAGCCGGACAGGGTGGCGGAGCACTGAAGCTTTCTTT; CDR3: CATSDSRTGWRSTEAFF
J: TRBJ2-7; D: TRBD1; size: -; V: TRBV10-3; DNA: TGTGCCATCACCTACCCGGGACAGGGAAGAATTTTGTCCTACGAGCAGTACTTC; CDR3: CAITYPGQGRILSYEQYF
J: TRBJ2-7; D: TRBD2; size: -; V: TRBV16; DNA: TGTGCCAGCAGCCAAACTAGCGGGAGGGATTTAAACGAGCAGTACTTC; CDR3: CASSQTSGRDLNEQYF
J: TRBJ2-7; D: TRBD1; size: many; V: TRBV6-1; DNA: TGTGCCAGCAGACCCCGGGACAGGGGAATCTACGAGCAGTACTTC; CDR3: CASRPRDRGIYEQYF
J: TRBJ2-3; D: -; size: many; V: TRBV2; DNA: TGTGCCAGCAGAGGGGCGGATACGCAGTATTTT; CDR3: CASRGADTQYF
J: TRBJ2-7; D: -; size: many; V: TRBV7-8; DNA: TGTGCCAGCAGCCCGATTGGAGGGGTCGACTACGAGCAGTACTTC; CDR3: CASSPIGGVDYEQYF
J: TRBJ2-5; D: -; size: many; V: TRBV24-1; DNA: TGTGCCACCGGGGCCGACTCATTCCCAGAGACCCAGTACTTC; CDR3: CATGADSFPETQYF
J: TRBJ2-7; D: -; size: many; V: TRBV6-1; DNA: TGTGCCAGCTTGTCGGGGGCAGGGGCAATTTCCTACGAGCAGTACTTC; CDR3: CASLSGAGAISYEQYF
J: TRBJ2-7; D: -; size: many; V: TRBV6-4; DNA: TGTGCCAGCAGACTCCGGATCACTCCCTACGAGCAGTACTTC; CDR3: CASRLRITPYEQYF
J: TRBJ2-7; D: -; size: many; V: TRBV11-2; DNA: TGTGCCAGCAGCTTTCCCCCCAACCGGGCTAGCGAGCAGTACTTC; CDR3: CASSFPPNRASEQYF
J: TRBJ2-5; D: -; size: -; V: TRBV24-1; DNA: TGTGCCACCAGTGATCGAGGGACCGATCTTGGGGAGACCCAGTACTTC; CDR3: CATSDRGTDLGETQYF
J: TRBJ1-3; D: -; size: many; V: TRBV6-5; DNA: TGTGCCAGCAGTTACTCCTCGACCGGAAACACCATATATTTT; CDR3: CASSYSSTGNTIYF
J: TRBJ2-5; D: -; size: few; V: TRBV29-1; DNA: TGCAGCGTTGATGGAACAGAGCAAGAGACCCAGTACTTC; CDR3: CSVDGTEQETQYF
J: TRBJ2-7; D: -; size: many; V: TRBV20-1; DNA: TGCAGTGCTAGAGATTTGGGCCTGGGAGCGACCTACGAGCAGTACTTC; CDR3: CSARDLGLGATYEQYF
J: TRBJ1-4; D: -; size: many; V: TRBV28; DNA: TGTGCCAGCAGTTCCCCCGGGACCGCGAGTGAAAAACTGTTTTTT; CDR3: CASSSPGTASEKLFF
J: TRBJ2-4; D: -; size: -; V: TRBV19; DNA: TGTGCCAGTAGTGTCACTAGGCCGGGGATTCAGTACTTC; CDR3: CASSVTRPGIQYF
J: TRBJ1-6; D: TRBD1; size: many; V: TRBV7-9; DNA: TGTGCCAGCAGCCGACAGGGTGGGAATTCACCCCTCCACTTT; CDR3: CASSRQGGNSPLHF
J: TRBJ1-2; D: -; size: many; V: TRBV7-2; DNA: TGTGCCAGCAGCTTAGACGCTAGCACCATTTATGGCTACACCTTC; CDR3: CASSLDASTIYGYTF
J: TRBJ2-7; D: -; size: -; V: TRBV27; DNA: TGTGCCAGCAGTCTAGGGGGTCGCCGTCCCTACGAGCAGTACTTC; CDR3: CASSLGGRRPYEQYF
J: TRBJ1-1; D: -; size: -; V: TRBV6-1; DNA: TGTGCCAGCAGGGAGGGGAGTAGGAACACTGAAGCTTTCTTT; CDR3: CASREGSRNTEAFF
J: TRBJ2-5; D: TRBD1; size: -; V: TRBV30; DNA: TGTGCCTGGAGCCGGGACAGGGCTCTCTCGGAGACCCAGTACTTC; CDR3: CAWSRDRALSETQYF
J: TRBJ2-7; D: -; size: few; V: TRBV2; DNA: TGTGCCAGCAACCCGAGGGCCTTCGCCTACGAGCAGTACTTC; CDR3: CASNPRAFAYEQYF
J: TRBJ1-1; D: -; size: many; V: TRBV6-5; DNA: TGTGCCAGCCGCGGTCTGGTGGACACTGAAGCTTTCTTT; CDR3: CASRGLVDTEAFF